A selection of T cell receptor beta chains follows, all from one sample in a study of T cells in localized non-small cell lung cancer. Sequencing was performed with immunoSEQ multiplex PCR; in TCRdb, only in-frame clones are kept and a portion is missing. Of 75,000 to 90,000 clones listed, around four fifths are singletons. Sequenced material: peripheral blood, taken before any cancer treatment. These receptors all stem from a man aged 40 to 69 with stage I lung adenocarcinoma. Both conserved end residues are part of each CDR3. The D gene is left open where the match is weak. Clone size is given for some rows only: seen once, a few or many times, or a class if the clone is expanded.

abundance	v_gene	d_gene	j_gene	CDR3aa	CDR3nt
NA	TRBV6-5	NA	TRBJ1-2	CASSYGGGANYGYTF	TGTGCCAGCAGTTATGGAGGAGGGGCGAACTATGGCTACACCTTC
NA	TRBV2	NA	TRBJ2-1	CASSEFYEQFF	TGTGCCAGCAGTGAATTTTATGAGCAGTTCTTC
few	TRBV30	NA	TRBJ1-2	CAWRVSDFYAHYGYTF	TGTGCCTGGAGGGTGTCAGATTTCTATGCTCACTATGGCTACACCTTC
NA	TRBV6-1	NA	TRBJ2-2	CASSEAFQGRVLGELFF	TGTGCCAGCAGTGAAGCGTTTCAGGGGCGCGTTCTAGGGGAGCTGTTTTTT
NA	TRBV20-1	NA	TRBJ2-5	CSATGETQYF	TGCAGTGCAACGGGAGAGACCCAGTACTTC
NA	TRBV7-2	NA	TRBJ2-1	CASSLRPSSYNEQFF	TGTGCCAGCAGCCTTAGACCCAGCTCCTACAATGAGCAGTTCTTC
NA	TRBV28	NA	TRBJ1-1	CASSPPGANTEAFF	TGTGCCAGCAGCCCCCCCGGGGCCAACACTGAAGCTTTCTTT
NA	TRBV10-1	TRBD1	TRBJ1-4	CASSDPRDRDVYYEKLFF	TGCGCCAGCAGCGACCCCCGGGACAGGGATGTTTATTATGAAAAACTGTTTTTT
NA	TRBV5-1	TRBD1	TRBJ1-6	CASSLDRGDSPLHF	TGCGCCAGCAGCTTGGACAGGGGAGATTCACCCCTCCACTTT
NA	TRBV5-6	TRBD1	TRBJ1-2	CASSTGGYGYTF	TGTGCCAGCAGTACAGGGGGGTATGGCTACACCTTC
NA	TRBV18	NA	TRBJ2-7	CASSPPATAGEQYF	TGTGCCAGCTCACCCCCAGCAACAGCCGGCGAGCAGTACTTC
NA	TRBV9	NA	TRBJ2-5	CASSAGGPGETQYF	TGTGCCAGCAGCGCTGGGGGTCCGGGAGAGACCCAGTACTTC
NA	TRBV28	NA	TRBJ2-5	CASSLGYQETQYF	TGTGCCAGCAGTTTAGGGTACCAAGAGACCCAGTACTTC
few	TRBV6-1	NA	TRBJ2-7	CASSEWEYEQYF	TGTGCCAGCAGTGAATGGGAATACGAGCAGTACTTC
many	TRBV4-1	TRBD1	TRBJ1-4	CAGQGGEKLFF	TGCGCCGGACAGGGTGGAGAAAAACTGTTTTTT
NA	TRBV2	NA	TRBJ1-3	CASRGLTPTIYF	TGTGCCAGCAGGGGCCTCACCCCCACCATATATTTT
NA	TRBV9	NA	TRBJ2-3	CASRDLAGSTDTQYF	TGTGCCAGCAGAGATTTGGCAGGGTCAACAGATACGCAGTATTTT
NA	TRBV19	NA	TRBJ2-1	CASMERSSYNEQFF	TGTGCCAGTATGGAGAGGAGCTCCTACAATGAGCAGTTCTTC
few	TRBV19	NA	TRBJ1-5	CASSRGTPRTNQPQHF	TGTGCCAGTAGTAGGGGGACACCTAGGACCAATCAGCCCCAGCATTTT
once	TRBV5-1	TRBD2	TRBJ2-7	CASSGNLAGGAYEQYF	TGCGCCAGCAGCGGGAACCTAGCGGGAGGCGCCTACGAGCAGTACTTC
NA	TRBV5-1	TRBD1	TRBJ1-1	CASSPIPGQGRTEAFF	TGCGCCAGCAGCCCTATACCGGGACAGGGAAGAACTGAAGCTTTCTTT
NA	TRBV7-8	NA	TRBJ2-7	CASSLVLSSYEQYF	TGTGCCAGCAGCTTAGTATTGTCGTCCTACGAGCAGTACTTC
NA	TRBV18	NA	TRBJ1-5	CASSSGGSYSNQPQHF	TGTGCCAGCTCATCTGGGGGCTCTTATAGCAATCAGCCCCAGCATTTT